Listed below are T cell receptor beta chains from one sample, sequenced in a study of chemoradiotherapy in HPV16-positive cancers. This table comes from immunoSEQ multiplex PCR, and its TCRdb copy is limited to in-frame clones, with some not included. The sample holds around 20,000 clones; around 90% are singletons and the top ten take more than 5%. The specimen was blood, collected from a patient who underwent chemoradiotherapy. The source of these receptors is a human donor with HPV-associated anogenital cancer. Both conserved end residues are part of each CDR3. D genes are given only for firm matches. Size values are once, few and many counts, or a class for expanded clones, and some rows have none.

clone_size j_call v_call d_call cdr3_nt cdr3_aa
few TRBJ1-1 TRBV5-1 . TGCGCCAGTAGACAAAGGGACGGACGGAACACTGAAGCTTTCTTT CASRQRDGRNTEAFF
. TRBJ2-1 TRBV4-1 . TGCGCCAGCAGCCAACCTTTGAGCAAGAGAAAGCAGTTCTTC CASSQPLSKRKQFF
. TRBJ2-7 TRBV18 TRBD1 TGTGCCAGCTCTCCGGGAACAGGGGGAAAGGACGAGCAGTACTTC CASSPGTGGKDEQYF
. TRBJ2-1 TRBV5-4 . TGTGCCAGCAGCTCCGGGCAGGCCAACAATGAGCAGTTCTTC CASSSGQANNEQFF
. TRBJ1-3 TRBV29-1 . TGCAGCGTAGCCGTCCGGAGATCTAGCTCTGGAAACACCATATATTTT CSVAVRRSSSGNTIYF
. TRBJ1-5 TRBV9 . TGTGCCAGCAGTTCGGGGGCGATGAAGAATCAGCCCCAGCATTTT CASSSGAMKNQPQHF
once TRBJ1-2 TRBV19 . TGTGCCAGTAGCCAAGATCGTGTCCTTGGCTACACCTTC CASSQDRVLGYTF
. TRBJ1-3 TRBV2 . TGTGCCAGCAGTGAACGGAAGAACACCATATATTTT CASSERKNTIYF
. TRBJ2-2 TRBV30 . TGTGCCTGGAGTGTTGTGGGTGCTTTGGAGCTGTTTTTT CAWSVVGALELFF
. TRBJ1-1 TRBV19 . TGTGCCAGTAGTATCGATGTGAACACTGAAGCTTTCTTT CASSIDVNTEAFF
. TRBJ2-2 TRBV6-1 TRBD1 TGTGCCAGCAGATCAGGGGGCACCGGGGAGCTGTTTTTT CASRSGGTGELFF
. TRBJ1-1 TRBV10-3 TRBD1 TGTGCCATCAGCGACAGGGAATTGGGCACTGAAGCTTTCTTT CAISDRELGTEAFF
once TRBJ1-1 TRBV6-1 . TGTGCCAGCAGTGAATACCTGCAGGGGCTTGAGAACACTGAAGCTTTCTTT CASSEYLQGLENTEAFF
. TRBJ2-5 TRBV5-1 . TGCGCCAGCAGCTTGGATGTCAGTGGGTACCAAGAGACCCAGTACTTC CASSLDVSGYQETQYF
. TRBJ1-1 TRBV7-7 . TGTGCCAGCAGCTTGAAAGTGAACACTGAAGCTTTCTTT CASSLKVNTEAFF
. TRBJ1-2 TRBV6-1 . TGTGCCAGCAGTGAAAACTGGGCGGGAGGCTACACCTTC CASSENWAGGYTF
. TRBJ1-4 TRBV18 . TGTGCCAGCTCACCACGAGGATCAACTAATGAAAAACTGTTTTTT CASSPRGSTNEKLFF
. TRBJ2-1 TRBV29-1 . TGCAGCGTTGAACGCCGGGCAGGTATTAACGAGCAGTTCTTC CSVERRAGINEQFF
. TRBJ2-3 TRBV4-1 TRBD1 TGCGCCAGCAGCCTACAGGGACAGGGCCTCGCAGATACGCAGTATTTT CASSLQGQGLADTQYF
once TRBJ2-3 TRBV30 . TGTGCCTGGAGACCAACAGATACGCAGTATTTT CAWRPTDTQYF
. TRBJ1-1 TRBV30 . TGTGCCTGGAGTCGTACGGGGAGAACTGAAGCTTTCTTT CAWSRTGRTEAFF
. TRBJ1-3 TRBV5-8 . TGTGCCAGCAGCTTGGACTTCTCTGGAAACACCATATATTTT CASSLDFSGNTIYF
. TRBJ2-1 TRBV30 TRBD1 TGTGCCTGGAAAGGGCAGGGGGCAGGAAATGAGCAGTTCTTC CAWKGQGAGNEQFF
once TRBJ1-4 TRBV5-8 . TGTGCCAGCAGCTTGGGAGAGGGCCACGAAAAACTGTTTTTT CASSLGEGHEKLFF
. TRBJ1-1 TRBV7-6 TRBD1 TGTGCCAGCAGCTTAGAGGGGGCAGGGAACACTGAAGCTTTCTTT CASSLEGAGNTEAFF
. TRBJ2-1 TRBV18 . TGTGCCAGCTCACCCCCTGGCGCGGATGAGCAGTTCTTC CASSPPGADEQFF
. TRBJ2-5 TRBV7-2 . TGTGCCAGCAGCTTAGTGGGCAGCAAAGAGACCCAGTACTTC CASSLVGSKETQYF
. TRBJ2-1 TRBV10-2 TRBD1 TGCGCCAGCAGTGATCCGGGACAGGGACTCAATGAGCAGTTCTTC CASSDPGQGLNEQFF
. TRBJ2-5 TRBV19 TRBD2 TGTGCCAGTAGTCCGGGGACTAGCGGAAGAGCGGCCCAGTACTTC CASSPGTSGRAAQYF
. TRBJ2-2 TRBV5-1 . TGCGCCAGCAGCTTAGCGGCCGCGAACACCGGGGAGCTGTTTTTT CASSLAAANTGELFF
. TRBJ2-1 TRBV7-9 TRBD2 TGTGCCAGCAGCTCTCGGGGGGGCGGTAACTACAATGAGCAGTTCTTC CASSSRGGGNYNEQFF
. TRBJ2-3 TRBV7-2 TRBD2 TGTGCCAGCAGCCACGGTGGTAGTAGCGGGGGCACAGATACGCAGTATTTT CASSHGGSSGGTDTQYF
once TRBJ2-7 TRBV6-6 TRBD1 TGTGCCAGCAGTCAGGGACAGGGAGGGGGCGAGCAGTACTTC CASSQGQGGGEQYF
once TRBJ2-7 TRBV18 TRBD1 TGTGCCAGCTCACAACCGGGACAGAATAACGAGCAGTACTTC CASSQPGQNNEQYF
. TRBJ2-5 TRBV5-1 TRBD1 TGCGCCAGCATTCGTACCGGGACAGGGAGGGAGGAGACCCAGTACTTC CASIRTGTGREETQYF
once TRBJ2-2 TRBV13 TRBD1 TGTGCCAGCAGTCACGCGTTAGGACAGGGGTACACCGGGGAGCTGTTTTTT CASSHALGQGYTGELFF
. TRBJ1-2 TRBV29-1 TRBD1 TGCAGCGCCTCCGGGGCAAAACTACCAGGGGGCACCTTC CSASGAKLPGGTF
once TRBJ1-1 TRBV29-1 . TGCAGCGGCGGACTGAGGAACACTGAAGCTTTCTTT CSGGLRNTEAFF
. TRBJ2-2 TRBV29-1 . TGCAGCGTCGAGGTGATGAGGCCCGGGGAGCTGTTTTTT CSVEVMRPGELFF
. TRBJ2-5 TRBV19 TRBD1 TGTGCCAGTAGTATAGAGACAGGGGGGAAAGGAGAGACCCAGTACTTC CASSIETGGKGETQYF
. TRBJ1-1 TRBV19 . TGTGCCAGTAGTATTAGGGGGGGCATCGGGAACACTGAAGCTTTCTTT CASSIRGGIGNTEAFF
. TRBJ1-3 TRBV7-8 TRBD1 TGTGCCAGCAGCGGGGGACAGGGGGCTGGAAACACCATATATTTT CASSGGQGAGNTIYF
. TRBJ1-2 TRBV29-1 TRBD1 TGCAGCGTTCGACAGGGGAGCGATGGCTACACCTTC CSVRQGSDGYTF
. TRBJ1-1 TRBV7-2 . TGTGCCAGCAGCCCTCCGAGGGGAGACGGCACTGAAGCTTTCTTT CASSPPRGDGTEAFF
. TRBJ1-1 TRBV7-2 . TGTGCCAGCACCCTCAGTCCAGGGAAAAACACTGAAGCTTTCTTT CASTLSPGKNTEAFF
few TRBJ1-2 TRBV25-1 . TGTGCCAGCAGTGGAGAGGATGGCTACACCTTC CASSGEDGYTF
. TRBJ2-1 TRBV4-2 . TGTGCCAGCAGCCAAGACGGTGGGGGGCCACGGCAGTTCTTC CASSQDGGGPRQFF
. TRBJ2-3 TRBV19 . TGTGCCAGTAGTATAAGCGGGAGCACAGATACGCAGTATTTT CASSISGSTDTQYF
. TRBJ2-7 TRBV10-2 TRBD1 TGCGCCAGCAGGACCGACAGGGGGATGTACGAGCAGTACTTC CASRTDRGMYEQYF
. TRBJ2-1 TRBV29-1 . TGCAGCTTGGCGGGGGCCATGAGTGATTCCTCCTACAATGAGCAGTTCTTC CSLAGAMSDSSYNEQFF
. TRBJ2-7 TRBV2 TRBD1 TGTGCCAGCAGTGAAAGGACAGGCTCCTACGAGCAGTACTTC CASSERTGSYEQYF
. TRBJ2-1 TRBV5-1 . TGCGCCAGCAGCACGGGGCGCTACAATGAGCAGTTCTTC CASSTGRYNEQFF
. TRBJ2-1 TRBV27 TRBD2 TGTGCCAGCAGTCCCCCAACTCCGGGGGGGCTAGATGAGCAGTTCTTC CASSPPTPGGLDEQFF
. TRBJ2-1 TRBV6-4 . TGTGCCAGCAGCAGGGAGCTACCTAATGAGCAGTTCTTC CASSRELPNEQFF
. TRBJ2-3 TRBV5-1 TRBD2 TGCGCCAGCAGCTTGGGGCTAGCGGGGGTCACAGATACGCAGTATTTT CASSLGLAGVTDTQYF